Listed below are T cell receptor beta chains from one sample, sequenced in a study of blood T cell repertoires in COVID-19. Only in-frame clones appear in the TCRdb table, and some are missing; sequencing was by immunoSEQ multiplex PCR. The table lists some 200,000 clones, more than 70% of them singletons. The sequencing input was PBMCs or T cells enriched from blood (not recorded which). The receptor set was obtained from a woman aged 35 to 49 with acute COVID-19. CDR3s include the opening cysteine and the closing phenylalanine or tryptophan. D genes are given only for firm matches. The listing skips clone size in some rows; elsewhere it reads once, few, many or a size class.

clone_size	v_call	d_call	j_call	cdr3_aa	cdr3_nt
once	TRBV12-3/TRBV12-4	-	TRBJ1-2	CASTLTGHYGYTF	TGTGCCAGCACCCTCACAGGGCACTATGGCTACACCTTC
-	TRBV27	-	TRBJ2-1	CASSSSSGNEQFF	TGTGCCAGCAGTTCGTCCAGCGGCAATGAGCAGTTCTTC
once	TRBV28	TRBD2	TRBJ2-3	CASSSQAGLGDTQYF	TGTGCCAGCAGCTCCCAAGCGGGGCTCGGAGATACGCAGTATTTT
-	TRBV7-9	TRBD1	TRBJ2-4	CASSLPRGNIQYF	TGTGCCAGCAGCTTACCCAGGGGGAACATTCAGTACTTC
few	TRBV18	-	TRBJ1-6	CASSPVGVRRGSPLHF	TGTGCCAGCTCACCTGTTGGGGTCCGGAGGGGTTCACCCCTCCACTTT
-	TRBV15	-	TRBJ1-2	CATSRGGGYYGYTF	TGTGCCACCAGCAGAGGTGGAGGGTACTATGGCTACACCTTC
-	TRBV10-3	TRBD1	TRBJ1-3	CAISVGTAGNTIYF	TGTGCCATCAGTGTGGGGACAGCTGGAAACACCATATATTTT
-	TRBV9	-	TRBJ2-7	CASSVDGGGVYEQYF	TGTGCCAGCAGCGTAGATGGAGGGGGCGTTTACGAGCAGTACTTC
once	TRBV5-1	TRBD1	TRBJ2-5	CASSPDRGLGTQYF	TGCGCCAGCAGCCCCGACAGGGGGCTGGGGACCCAGTACTTC
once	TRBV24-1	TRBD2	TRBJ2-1	CATSDRWTSGRPLSYNEQFF	TGTGCCACCAGTGATCGCTGGACTAGCGGGAGACCCCTCTCCTACAATGAGCAGTTCTTC
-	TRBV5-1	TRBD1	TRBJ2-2	CASSYGQGASTGELFF	TGCGCCAGCAGCTACGGACAGGGGGCGAGCACCGGGGAGCTGTTTTTT
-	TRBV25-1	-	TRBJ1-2	CASSANRIHGYTF	TGTGCCAGCAGTGCCAACAGGATCCATGGCTACACCTTC
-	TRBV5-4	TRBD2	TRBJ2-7	CASSPGLAGGRSYEQYF	TGTGCCAGCAGCCCCGGACTAGCGGGAGGCCGGTCCTACGAGCAGTACTTC
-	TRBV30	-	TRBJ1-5	CAWSARGDQPQHF	TGTGCCTGGAGTGCCCGGGGGGATCAGCCCCAGCATTTT
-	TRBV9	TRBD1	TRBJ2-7	CASSVDPYRDRVYEQYF	TGTGCCAGCAGCGTAGATCCCTACCGGGACAGGGTCTACGAGCAGTACTTC
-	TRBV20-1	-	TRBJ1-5	CSASNRGDSNQPQHF	TGCAGTGCTAGTAATCGGGGGGATAGCAATCAGCCCCAGCATTTT
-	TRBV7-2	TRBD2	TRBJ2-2	CASSGGLAGDQAGGELFF	TGTGCCAGCAGCGGAGGACTAGCGGGAGATCAGGCGGGCGGGGAGCTGTTTTTT
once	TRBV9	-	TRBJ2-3	CASSGSLDPRDTQYF	TGTGCCAGCAGCGGTAGTCTAGACCCGCGGGATACGCAGTATTTT
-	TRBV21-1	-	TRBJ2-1	CASNPGGGEQFF	TGTGCCAGCAATCCAGGGGGCGGTGAGCAGTTCTTC
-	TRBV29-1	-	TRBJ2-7	CSVSQSYEQYF	TGCAGCGTTTCCCAATCCTACGAGCAGTACTTC
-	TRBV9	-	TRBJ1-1	CASSVAPRGTEAFF	TGTGCCAGCAGCGTAGCGCCCCGGGGGACTGAAGCTTTCTTT
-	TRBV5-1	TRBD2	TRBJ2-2	CASSTSGGNTGELFF	TGCGCCAGCAGTACTAGCGGGGGTAACACCGGGGAGCTGTTTTTT
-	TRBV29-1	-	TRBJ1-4	CSVEQAEKLFF	TGCAGCGTTGAACAGGCTGAAAAACTGTTTTTT
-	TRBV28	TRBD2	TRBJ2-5	CASHPGGRETQYF	TGTGCCAGTCATCCCGGGGGGAGAGAGACCCAGTACTTC
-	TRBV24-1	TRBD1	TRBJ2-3	CATSDPSGQGRADTQYF	TGTGCCACCAGTGATCCGTCCGGACAGGGACGGGCAGATACGCAGTATTTT
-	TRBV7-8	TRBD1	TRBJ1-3	CASSLDRTGNTIYF	TGTGCCAGCAGCTTGGACAGGACTGGAAACACCATATATTTT
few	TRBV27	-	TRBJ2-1	CASSLYRAAGSDEQFF	TGTGCCAGCAGTTTATATCGGGCCGCAGGTAGCGATGAGCAGTTCTTC
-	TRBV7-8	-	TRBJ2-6	CASSFGGSGANVLTF	TGTGCCAGCAGCTTCGGCGGCTCTGGGGCCAACGTCCTGACTTTC
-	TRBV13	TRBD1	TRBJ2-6	CASSSYRGMSGANVLTF	TGTGCCAGCAGCTCCTACAGGGGTATGAGCGGGGCCAACGTCCTGACTTTC
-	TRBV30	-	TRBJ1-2	CAWSPSAGYGYTF	TGTGCCTGGAGTCCCTCTGCGGGGTATGGCTACACCTTC
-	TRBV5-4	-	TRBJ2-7	CASSVSTGSYEQYF	TGTGCCAGCAGCGTAAGTACAGGTTCCTACGAGCAGTACTTC
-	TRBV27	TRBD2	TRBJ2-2	CASSLRSGSETGELFF	TGTGCCAGCAGTCTTCGAAGCGGGAGCGAAACCGGGGAGCTGTTTTTT
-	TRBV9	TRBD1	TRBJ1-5	CASSVDGTATREQHF	TGTGCCAGCAGCGTAGACGGGACAGCCACCCGAGAGCAGCATTTT
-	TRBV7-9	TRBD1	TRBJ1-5	CASSRTGTNQPQHF	TGTGCCAGCAGCCGGACAGGGACCAATCAGCCCCAGCATTTT
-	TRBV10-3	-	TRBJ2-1	CAISERERSEQFF	TGTGCCATCAGTGAGCGGGAGAGGAGTGAGCAGTTCTTC
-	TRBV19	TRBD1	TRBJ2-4	CASSIVRGPVAKNIQYF	TGTGCCAGTAGTATAGTGAGGGGGCCGGTAGCCAAAAACATTCAGTACTTC
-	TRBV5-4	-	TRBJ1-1	CASSLAGGRTEAFF	TGTGCCAGCAGCTTGGCCGGGGGACGGACTGAAGCTTTCTTT
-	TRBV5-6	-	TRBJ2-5	CASSFDRSETQYF	TGTGCCAGCAGCTTCGACAGGTCGGAGACCCAGTACTTC
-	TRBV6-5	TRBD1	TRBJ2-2	CASQTGWNTGELFF	TGTGCCAGCCAGACAGGGTGGAACACCGGGGAGCTGTTTTTT
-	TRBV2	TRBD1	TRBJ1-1	CASSSPGTGRNTEAFF	TGTGCCAGCAGTAGTCCCGGGACAGGGAGGAACACTGAAGCTTTCTTT
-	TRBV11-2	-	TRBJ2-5	CASSFVPGQETQYF	TGTGCCAGCAGCTTCGTCCCGGGACAAGAGACCCAGTACTTC
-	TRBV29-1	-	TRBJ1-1	CSVAGSGAFF	TGCAGCGTCGCCGGATCCGGGGCTTTCTTT
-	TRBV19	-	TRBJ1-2	CASSTAGARGYTF	TGTGCCAGTAGTACGGCAGGGGCGCGTGGCTACACCTTC
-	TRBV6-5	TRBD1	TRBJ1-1	CASSYSMDRATEAFF	TGTGCCAGCAGTTACTCGATGGACAGGGCCACTGAAGCTTTCTTT
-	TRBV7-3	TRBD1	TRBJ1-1	CASSRTGGEAFF	TGTGCCAGCAGCAGGACAGGAGGTGAAGCTTTCTTT
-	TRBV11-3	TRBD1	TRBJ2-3	CASSGRQGITDTQYF	TGTGCCAGCAGCGGAAGACAGGGGATCACAGATACGCAGTATTTT
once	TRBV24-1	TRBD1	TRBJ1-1	CATRATGVKAEAFF	TGTGCCACCAGAGCGACAGGGGTGAAGGCTGAAGCTTTCTTT
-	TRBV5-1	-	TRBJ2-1	CASSLAVGSSEQFF	TGCGCCAGCAGCTTGGCCGTCGGGTCCAGTGAGCAGTTCTTC
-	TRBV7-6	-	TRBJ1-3	CASSLASDSGNTIYF	TGTGCCAGCAGCTTAGCCAGCGACTCTGGAAACACCATATATTTT
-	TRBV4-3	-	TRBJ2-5	CASSQVEGDETQYF	TGCGCCAGCAGCCAAGTAGAGGGGGATGAGACCCAGTACTTC
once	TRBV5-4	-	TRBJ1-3	CASSRSRRENTIYF	TGTGCCAGCAGCCGTAGTCGTCGGGAAAACACCATATATTTT